Below are 7 T cell receptor beta chains sequenced from a single sample in a study of beta chain features in type 1 diabetes. cDNA synthesis used the whole RNA isolate, giving expressed TCRB sequences. The data were produced by immunoSEQ multiplex PCR, yet TCRdb's version contains in-frame clones alone and is incomplete. Of 130,000 to 150,000 clones listed, about 10% are singletons. The sequencing input was naive CD4+ T cells from blood. The receptors shown here come from a man between 18 and 35 years old in good health.

The table lists this clone with a few counts. The rearrangement joins TRBV5-4 to TRBJ2-3; TRBD1 might be the D (6 bases). Germline CDR1 and CDR2: SGHNT and YYREEE (reference sequence). This CDR3 comprises 16 residues. Trimming pared 4 bases from V and 2 bases from J, leaving 17 bases between. The CDR3 DNA reads TGTGCCAGCAGCATGGGGACCGACAGGAACACAGATACGCAGTATTTT. Its protein product is CASSMGTDRNTDTQYF.

There are a few counts of this clone. V usage is TRBV7-2 and J usage is TRBJ1-5; TRBD1 matches at 7 bases. J gave up 3 bases and V 4 bases, and 9 bases lay outside the gene matches. Germline lookup yields CDR1 SGHTA and CDR2 FQGNSA. The CDR3 totals 16 residues. The CDR3 DNA sequence: TGTGCCAGCAGCTCACAACCGACAGGGCTCAATCAGCCCCAGCATTTT. This codes for CASSSQPTGLNQPQHF.

The chain has TRBV30 and TRBJ1-1; possibly TRBD1 for D (5 bases). CDR1 and CDR2 (germline): GTSNPN, SVGIG (reference sequence). Trimming pared 5 bases from V and 4 bases from J, leaving 17 bases between. The CDR3 is made up of 14 amino acids. The DNA for the CDR3 is TGTGCCTGGGCCTCCCGGGGGGAGGCCACTGAAGCTTTCTTT. Translation gives CAWASRGEATEAFF.

As for this clone: The sample has other DNA sequences that encode this CDR3 too. CDR3 sequence (DNA): TGTGCCATCAGCCCCTTAGCGGGGGGGTCCAATGAGCAGTTCTTC. Translation gives CAISPLAGGSNEQFF. The chain carries TRBV10-3 and TRBJ2-1, with 11 bases matching TRBD2. CDR3 length: 15 amino acids. Per germline, CDR1 ENHRY and CDR2 SYGVKD. The V segment lost 6 bases and the J segment 6 bases; nucleotides outside the gene matches: 7.

The chain is built from TRBV30 and TRBJ2-2; TRBD1 aligns across 7 bases. Trimming took 2 bases from V and 0 from J; bases not matched to a gene: 3. Germline V CDR1 and CDR2: GTSNPN, SVGIG (reference sequence). The CDR3 contains 15 residues. In DNA, the CDR3 is TGTGCCTGGAGTTCCGGGACAGCGAACACCGGGGAGCTGTTTTTT. Its protein product is CAWSSGTANTGELFF.

The V call is TRBV30, the J call TRBJ1-2, with D perhaps TRBD1 (5 bases). Germline V lookup: CDR1 GTSNPN, CDR2 SVGIG (reference sequence). V lost 2 bases to trimming and J lost 4 bases, with 8 bases between them. The CDR3 spans 12 residues. The CDR3 nucleotides are TGTGCCTGGAGTTTAGACAGCTATGGCTACACCTTC. It encodes CAWSLDSYGYTF.

As for this clone: Other nucleotide sequences in the sample specify the same CDR3. The rearrangement joins TRBV7-9 to TRBJ2-2; the D gene is possibly TRBD1 (6 bases). CDR1 is SEHNR and CDR2 is FQNEAQ in the germline V gene (reference sequence). The V and J ends lost 1 base and 0 bases respectively, with 6 bases between them. The CDR3 runs to 15 residues. The chain's CDR3 is CASSLDRANTGELFF. CDR3 DNA: TGTGCCAGCAGCTTAGACAGGGCGAACACCGGGGAGCTGTTTTTT.